The text below deals with one TCR beta chain. One end of the junction varies from germline; a read error may be responsible. Authors' analysis steps: Researchers report that nucleated cell counts were estimated from reference gene primer amplification. Repertoires were generated with immunoSEQ multiplex PCR, while TCRdb's copy carries only in-frame clones and drops some. Clone size and the V and J calls come from that table; the DNA yielded D and trimming. This sample carries some 240,000 clones, 85% of them seen once, and the ten largest clones take approximately 2.4%. This entry comes from a study of blood T cell repertoires in COVID-19. Study at large: The United States, Italy and Spain provided the acute and convalescent COVID-19 samples. Sources were T cells, B-cell-depleted T cells, or PBMCs; the material itself was cDNA or gDNA.

The CDR3 extends over 15 amino acids. CDR1 and CDR2 (germline): SGHTA, FQGNSA. Seattle enrolled patients during active infection and tracked them longitudinally. The chain joins TRBV7-2 to TRBJ1-1; possible D gene TRBD1, 5 bases. The sequencing input was peripheral blood. The sequence derives from a woman aged 70-85 years with COVID-19, enrolled during active disease. CDR3: CASSLSPGLGTEALF. Written as DNA, the CDR3 is TGTGCCAGCAGCTTATCTCCAGGGCTGGGAACTGAAGCTCTCTTT.